This is a list of T cell receptor beta chains from one sample in a study of cytomegalovirus exposure and HLA in healthy donors. The repertoire was sequenced with immunoSEQ multiplex PCR; TCRdb's copy has only in-frame clones and lacks some. This sample contains some 130,000 clones. The source material was PBMCs. These receptors originate from a woman between 40 and 55 years old in good health and CMV-seropositive. Each CDR3 is given with its conserved first and last residue. Fields, in order: J gene, D gene, V gene, CDR3 DNA, CDR3 protein. D genes are given only for firm matches.

j_call: TRBJ2-3; d_call: -; v_call: TRBV6-1; cdr3_nt: TGTGCCAGCAGTCGTCGCACAGATACGCAGTATTTT; cdr3_aa: CASSRRTDTQYF
j_call: TRBJ1-5; d_call: -; v_call: TRBV6-5; cdr3_nt: TGTGCCAGCAGACGGGTAGGGGAAGGTCAGCCCCAGCATTTT; cdr3_aa: CASRRVGEGQPQHF
j_call: TRBJ1-5; d_call: TRBD1; v_call: TRBV5-1; cdr3_nt: TGCGCCAGCAGCCTAGGGACAGGGCATCAGCCCCAGCATTTT; cdr3_aa: CASSLGTGHQPQHF
j_call: TRBJ2-3; d_call: TRBD2; v_call: TRBV29-1; cdr3_nt: TGCAGCGTTGAAGGCGGGAGGCTTCAAGATACGCAGTATTTT; cdr3_aa: CSVEGGRLQDTQYF
j_call: TRBJ2-3; d_call: -; v_call: TRBV28; cdr3_nt: TGTGCCAGCAGTTTCAGCGATAGCACAGATACGCAGTATTTT; cdr3_aa: CASSFSDSTDTQYF
j_call: TRBJ2-7; d_call: TRBD2; v_call: TRBV6-5; cdr3_nt: TGTGCCAGCAGTTACCGGACGGGACTAGCGGGAGTTGTACATCCTTTC; cdr3_aa: CASSYRTGLAGVVHPF
j_call: TRBJ2-7; d_call: -; v_call: TRBV6-1; cdr3_nt: TGTGCCAGCAGAGAGAGGAGACAGTCGGCCTACGAGCAGTACTTC; cdr3_aa: CASRERRQSAYEQYF
j_call: TRBJ2-4; d_call: -; v_call: TRBV7-2; cdr3_nt: TGTGCCAGCAGCTTAGCAGGGACTCAAAACATTCAGTACTTC; cdr3_aa: CASSLAGTQNIQYF
j_call: TRBJ2-2; d_call: TRBD1; v_call: TRBV19; cdr3_nt: TGTGCCAGTAGTATAGAACAGGGGCCCAACACCGGGGAGCTGTTTTTT; cdr3_aa: CASSIEQGPNTGELFF
j_call: TRBJ2-6; d_call: TRBD1; v_call: TRBV10-3; cdr3_nt: TGTGCCATCAGTGACTCCAGAGGACAGGGGGCGTCTGGGGCCAACGTCCTGACTTTC; cdr3_aa: CAISDSRGQGASGANVLTF
j_call: TRBJ2-6; d_call: -; v_call: TRBV9; cdr3_nt: TGTGCCAGCAGCGTAGCTAGGTCAACAACCTCTTCTGGGGCCAACGTCCTGACTTTC; cdr3_aa: CASSVARSTTSSGANVLTF
j_call: TRBJ2-1; d_call: -; v_call: TRBV27; cdr3_nt: TGTGCCAGCAGTTGGGGACTGGCTGGGGATGAGCAGTTCTTC; cdr3_aa: CASSWGLAGDEQFF
j_call: TRBJ1-2; d_call: -; v_call: TRBV18; cdr3_nt: TGTGCCAGCTCACCACCGCAGGTTGGCGGCTACACCTTC; cdr3_aa: CASSPPQVGGYTF
j_call: TRBJ1-5; d_call: -; v_call: TRBV7-2; cdr3_nt: TGTGCCAGCAGCTTAGTAGGAGATAGCAATCAGCCCCAGCATTTT; cdr3_aa: CASSLVGDSNQPQHF
j_call: TRBJ1-4; d_call: TRBD1; v_call: TRBV28; cdr3_nt: TGTGCCAGCAGTCCCCCGGGACAGGGTATTGAAAAACTGTTTTTT; cdr3_aa: CASSPPGQGIEKLFF
j_call: TRBJ2-1; d_call: TRBD2; v_call: TRBV2; cdr3_nt: TGTGCCAGCAGTGAACACCTAGCGGGAGGAATGGGTGAGCAGTTCTTC; cdr3_aa: CASSEHLAGGMGEQFF
j_call: TRBJ1-1; d_call: TRBD1; v_call: TRBV9; cdr3_nt: TGTGCCAGCAGCGTCGGGACAGAAATTCTGAACACTGAAGCTTTCTTT; cdr3_aa: CASSVGTEILNTEAFF